This TCR beta chain was recorded in a study of T cells in Graves' hyperthyroidism and ophthalmopathy (dated by TCRdb to between 2018 and 2021). With regard to the full study: Peripheral blood was sampled at the time of initial diagnosis, prior to any treatment. Following sampling, methimazole starting at 30 mg daily was given to hyperthyroidism patients, and high-dose intravenous methylprednisolone was given to ophthalmopathy patients. An independent validation cohort of some 18 hyperthyroidism patients and roughly 16 patients who later progressed to ophthalmopathy tested prospective prediction of ophthalmopathy. To identify distinguishing TCR V-J signatures, a discovery cohort of about 100 patients was used, comprising 43 with Graves' ophthalmopathy and approximately 57 with stable Graves' hyperthyroidism. The study also compared thyroid tissue and blood T-cell repertoires from over 5 Graves' hyperthyroidism patients. According to the paper, TCR Vbeta CDR3 sequencing was carried out on 135 peripheral blood samples, which came from 40 to 45 ophthalmopathy, under 80 hyperthyroidism and roughly 17 progressor patients. The roughly 90 discovery patients were divided at random into training and test sets in a 7:3 ratio. The paper's findings and limits, for the study overall: No statistical method was used to fix the sample size in advance, and group allocation was not hidden from the investigators. Most expanded thyroid clonotypes (frequency above 0.001) were also detected in blood, a finding suggesting that blood repertoires may reflect thyroid immune responses. During validation, the model predicted progression to ophthalmopathy a median of about 6.3 months ahead of onset, with around 65% sensitivity and around 72% specificity. In cross-validation, a model built on a 13 V-J signature told ophthalmopathy apart from stable hyperthyroidism with approximately 90% sensitivity and roughly 83% specificity, and in testing the same model reached 80%/75%.

Graves' hyperthyroidism was defined as stable when no progression to ophthalmopathy occurred over 18 months of follow-up. Hyperthyroidism patients were newly diagnosed, had a disease duration of under 2 months, and were aged 18 to 65 years. Patients with uncontrolled infections, other autoimmune diseases, pregnancy or lactation were excluded. Diagnoses were based on clinical symptoms, serum thyroxine and TRAb, thyroid ultrasound and orbital computed tomography. Ficoll-Paque density gradient centrifugation was used to isolate PBMCs from 8 to 10 ml of fresh peripheral blood. Total RNA was extracted using Trizol reagent, and RNA quality was assessed on an Agilent 2100 Bioanalyzer. With regard to this clonotype: Its antigen is still unknown. Per-base quality was not reported, and no clone a single base away is much larger than it.

The TCR beta CDR3 regions were amplified from the RNA transcripts. The first round of RT-PCR for the TCR CDR3 was performed with the HTBI primer set and the Qiagen OneStep RT-PCR kit. A second multiplex PCR round built the libraries, followed by size selection and purification. Paired-end sequencing of the libraries was performed with 100 bp reads on an Illumina HiSeq2000. The authors processed their data as follows. SOAPnuke was used to process the raw data, with reads discarded if the reads contained adapters or uncalled bases, had a mean Phred below 15, or lacked an exact constant-primer or identifier match. High-quality paired reads were merged with COPE v1.2.5, and unique nucleotide sequences were defined as clonotypes. MiTCR v1.1 was used to align clonotypes to the IMGT TRBV, TRBD and TRBJ reference segments. Only V-J combinations with frequency above 0.0001, covering roughly 99% of repertoires, were analysed. A TCS score was defined as the ratio between F50 (clonal expansion) and ExV (chaos), using BLOSUM62-based TCRdist between CDR3 peptides within each V-J. Welch's t-statistics and random forest reduced several hundred V-J features to fewer than 15, which were used in a naive Bayes classifier (R e1071). The public reads were quality trimmed at Q25 with fastp and then assembled into clones with MiXCR by TCRdb, keeping productive beta chains. Rows matching on CDR3 protein sequence are summarized as one entry with the most common DNA and genes. TCRdb's processing, not the authors' own work, is the source of the V and J calls. This sample comprises about 350,000 distinct CDR3 sequences, approximately 15% of them detected only once. The ten biggest clones cover approximately 25% of the sample.

The sample was blood. The receptor's source is a woman aged 25 to 39 with Graves' hyperthyroidism.

The CDR3 reads CASGPGPKDQPQHF. In nucleotide form, the sequence is TGTGCCAGCGGTCCCGGACCCAAGGATCAGCCCCAGCATTTT. The chain employs TRBV6-1 and TRBJ1-5; confidence is insufficient to name the D gene. The CDR1 and CDR2 encoded by the germline V gene are MNHNS and SASEGT. V and J lose 8 bases and 5 bases, and a span of 16 bases separates them. CDR3 length: 14 amino acids, cysteine to phenylalanine. Just CDR3 DNA is preserved here, 42 bases in frame from base 1.